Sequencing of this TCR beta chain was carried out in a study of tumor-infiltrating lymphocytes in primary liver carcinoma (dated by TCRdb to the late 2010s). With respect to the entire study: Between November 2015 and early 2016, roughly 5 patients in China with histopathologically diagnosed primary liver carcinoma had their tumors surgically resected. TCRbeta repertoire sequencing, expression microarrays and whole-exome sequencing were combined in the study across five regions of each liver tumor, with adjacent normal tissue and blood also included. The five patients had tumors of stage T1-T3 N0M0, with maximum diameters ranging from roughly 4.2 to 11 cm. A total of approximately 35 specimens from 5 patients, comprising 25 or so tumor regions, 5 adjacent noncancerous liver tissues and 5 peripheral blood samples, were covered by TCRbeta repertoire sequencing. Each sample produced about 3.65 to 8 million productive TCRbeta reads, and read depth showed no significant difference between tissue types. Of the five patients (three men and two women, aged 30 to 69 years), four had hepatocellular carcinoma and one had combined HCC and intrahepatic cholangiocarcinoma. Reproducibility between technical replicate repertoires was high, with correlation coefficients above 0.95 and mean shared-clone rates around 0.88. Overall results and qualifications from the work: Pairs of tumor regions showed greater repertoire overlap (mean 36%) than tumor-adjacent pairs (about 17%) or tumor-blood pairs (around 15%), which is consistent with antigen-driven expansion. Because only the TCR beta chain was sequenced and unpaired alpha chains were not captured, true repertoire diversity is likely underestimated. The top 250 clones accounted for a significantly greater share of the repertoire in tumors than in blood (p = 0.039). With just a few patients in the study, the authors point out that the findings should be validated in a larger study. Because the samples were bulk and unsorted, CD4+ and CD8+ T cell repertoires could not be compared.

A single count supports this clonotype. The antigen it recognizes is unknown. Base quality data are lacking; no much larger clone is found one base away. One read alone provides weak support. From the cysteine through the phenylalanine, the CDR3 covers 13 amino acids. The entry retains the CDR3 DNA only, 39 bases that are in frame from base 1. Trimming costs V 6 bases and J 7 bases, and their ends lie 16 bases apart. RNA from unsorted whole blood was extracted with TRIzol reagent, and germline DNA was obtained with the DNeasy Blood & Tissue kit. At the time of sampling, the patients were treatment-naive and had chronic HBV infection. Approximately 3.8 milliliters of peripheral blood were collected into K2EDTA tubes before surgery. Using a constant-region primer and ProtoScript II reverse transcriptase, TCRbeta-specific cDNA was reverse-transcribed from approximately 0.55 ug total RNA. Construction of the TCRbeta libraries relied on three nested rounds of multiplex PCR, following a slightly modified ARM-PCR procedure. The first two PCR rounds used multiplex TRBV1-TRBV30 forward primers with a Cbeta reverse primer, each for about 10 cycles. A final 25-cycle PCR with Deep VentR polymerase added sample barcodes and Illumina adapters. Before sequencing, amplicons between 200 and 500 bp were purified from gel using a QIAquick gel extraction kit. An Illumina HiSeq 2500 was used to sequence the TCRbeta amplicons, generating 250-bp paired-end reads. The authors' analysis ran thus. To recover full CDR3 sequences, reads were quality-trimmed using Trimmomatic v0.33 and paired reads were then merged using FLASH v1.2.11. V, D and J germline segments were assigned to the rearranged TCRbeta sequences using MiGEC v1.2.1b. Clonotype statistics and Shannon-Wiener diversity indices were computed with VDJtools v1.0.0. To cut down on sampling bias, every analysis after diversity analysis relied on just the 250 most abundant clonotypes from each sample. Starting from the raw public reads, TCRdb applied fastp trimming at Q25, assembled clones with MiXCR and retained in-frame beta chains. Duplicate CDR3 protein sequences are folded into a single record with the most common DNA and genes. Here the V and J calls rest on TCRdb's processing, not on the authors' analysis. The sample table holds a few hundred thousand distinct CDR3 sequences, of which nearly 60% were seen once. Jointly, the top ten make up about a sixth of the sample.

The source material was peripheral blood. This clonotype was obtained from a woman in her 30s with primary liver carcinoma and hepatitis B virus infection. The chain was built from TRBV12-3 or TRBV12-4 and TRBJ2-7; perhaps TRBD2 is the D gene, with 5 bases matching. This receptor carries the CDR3 CASSVGLRTEQYF. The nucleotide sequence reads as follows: TGTGCCAGCAGCGTCGGACTTCGCACGGAGCAGTACTTC.